This is a list of T cell receptor beta chains from one sample in a study of T cell responses to AZD1222 COVID-19 vaccine. The data were produced by immunoSEQ multiplex PCR, yet TCRdb's version contains in-frame clones alone and is incomplete. The sample has 150,000 or so clones; roughly 91% are singletons. Specimen: peripheral blood, collected on day 0 of AZD1222 vaccination. These TCRs come from an adult in good health. Each CDR3 is given with its conserved first and last residue. A D gene is named only where the DNA matches it firmly. Part of the rows lack a size; the others show once, few, many or a class for expanded clones.

J gene	clone size	V gene	D gene	CDR3 protein	CDR3 DNA
TRBJ2-1	once	TRBV11-2	NA	CASTGPPGPFF	TGTGCCAGCACCGGACCCCCTGGCCCGTTCTTC
TRBJ2-7	NA	TRBV15	NA	CATSTTGFSYEQYF	TGTGCCACCAGCACCACAGGATTCTCCTACGAGCAGTACTTC
TRBJ1-6	NA	TRBV11-2	TRBD1	CASTIDRGNSPLHF	TGTGCCAGCACCATCGACAGGGGAAATTCACCCCTCCACTTT
TRBJ2-4	NA	TRBV5-1	NA	CASSEGSKNIQYF	TGCGCCTCCTCCGAGGGGTCCAAAAACATTCAGTACTTC
TRBJ2-3	NA	TRBV5-4	NA	CASSFFGDTQYF	TGTGCCAGCAGCTTTTTTGGCGATACGCAGTATTTT
TRBJ2-2	NA	TRBV15	NA	CATSRDSTGELFF	TGTGCCACCAGCAGAGATAGCACCGGGGAGCTGTTTTTT
TRBJ2-7	NA	TRBV6-1	NA	CASSEEEGPPYEQYF	TGTGCCAGCAGTGAAGAGGAGGGTCCCCCCTACGAGCAGTACTTC
TRBJ2-7	NA	TRBV13	NA	CASSLGLGGAYEQYF	TGTGCCAGCAGCTTAGGCCTGGGGGGCGCATACGAGCAGTACTTC
TRBJ2-1	NA	TRBV7-2	TRBD2	CASSSTSVQGAGEQFF	TGTGCCAGCAGCTCTACTAGCGTCCAAGGAGCTGGTGAGCAGTTCTTC
TRBJ1-3	NA	TRBV3-1/TRBV3-2	TRBD1	CASSQEGTGGVGNTIYF	TGTGCCAGCAGCCAAGAGGGGACAGGGGGCGTCGGAAACACCATATATTTT
TRBJ2-1	NA	TRBV6-5	NA	CASSYAPGSYNEQFF	TGTGCCAGCAGTTACGCCCCGGGGTCCTACAATGAGCAGTTCTTC
TRBJ1-1	NA	TRBV12-3/TRBV12-4	NA	CASSYQKNTEAFF	TGTGCCAGCAGTTACCAAAAGAACACTGAAGCTTTCTTT
TRBJ2-1	once	TRBV20-1	NA	CSWLGVREQFF	TGCAGCTGGTTGGGGGTTAGAGAGCAGTTCTTC
TRBJ1-4	NA	TRBV6-5	NA	CASRQGLINEKLFF	TGTGCCAGCCGCCAGGGACTGATTAATGAAAAACTGTTTTTT
TRBJ2-3	NA	TRBV7-9	NA	CASSLAGIFSDTQYF	TGTGCCAGCAGCTTAGCTGGGATCTTTTCAGATACGCAGTATTTT
TRBJ1-5	once	TRBV2	TRBD1	CASSEGDSPRHF	TGTGCCAGCAGTGAAGGGGACAGCCCAAGGCATTTT
TRBJ2-7	NA	TRBV6-5	TRBD2	CASSSGLSGRYEQYF	TGTGCCAGCAGCTCGGGACTAAGCGGGAGGTACGAGCAGTACTTC
TRBJ2-3	NA	TRBV5-1	TRBD1	CASSGDSSTDTQYF	TGCGCCAGCAGTGGGGACAGTAGCACAGATACGCAGTATTTT
TRBJ2-2	NA	TRBV6-5	TRBD1	CASSYRTGVGTGELFF	TGTGCCAGCAGTTACAGGACAGGGGTCGGGACCGGGGAGCTGTTTTTT
TRBJ1-3	NA	TRBV11-3	NA	CASRTRQISGNTIYF	TGTGCCAGCCGAACTCGACAGATATCTGGAAACACCATATATTTT
TRBJ2-1	NA	TRBV7-2	NA	CASSLASGVLGEQFF	TGTGCCAGCAGCTTAGCGTCAGGGGTTTTGGGCGAGCAGTTCTTC
TRBJ1-1	NA	TRBV5-1	NA	CASSIGHLNTEAFF	TGCGCCAGCAGCATAGGACACCTTAACACTGAAGCTTTCTTT
TRBJ1-2	NA	TRBV11-2	NA	CASSLAPGPNYGYTF	TGTGCCAGCAGCTTAGCGCCAGGGCCGAACTATGGCTACACCTTC
TRBJ2-1	NA	TRBV6-5	NA	CASGRDYNEQFF	TGTGCCAGCGGCCGGGATTACAATGAGCAGTTCTTC
TRBJ2-1	NA	TRBV28	NA	CASSFSGGSYNEQFF	TGTGCCAGCAGTTTTTCTGGGGGGTCTTACAATGAGCAGTTCTTC
TRBJ1-1	NA	TRBV9	TRBD1	CASSGDSSNTEAFF	TGTGCCAGCAGCGGGGACAGTTCGAACACTGAAGCTTTCTTT
TRBJ1-6	NA	TRBV5-1	TRBD1	CASSSGQGNSPLHF	TGCGCCAGCAGCTCAGGACAGGGCAATTCACCCCTCCACTTT
TRBJ1-1	NA	TRBV28	NA	CASSAPMLLNTEAFF	TGTGCCAGCAGTGCCCCCATGCTGCTGAACACTGAAGCTTTCTTT
TRBJ1-2	NA	TRBV12-3/TRBV12-4	NA	CASSGQYYGYTF	TGTGCCAGCAGTGGACAGTACTATGGCTACACCTTC
TRBJ1-1	NA	TRBV30	TRBD1	CAWTGGGYEAFF	TGTGCCTGGACAGGGGGCGGATATGAAGCTTTCTTT
TRBJ1-2	NA	TRBV3-1/TRBV3-2	TRBD1	CASSQVTGVYGYTF	TGTGCCAGCAGCCAAGTGACAGGGGTGTATGGCTACACCTTC
TRBJ1-3	NA	TRBV9	TRBD1	CASSGLTGEDTIYF	TGTGCCAGCAGCGGCCTTACAGGGGAGGACACCATATATTTT
TRBJ2-7	NA	TRBV19	TRBD2	CASSIRGDSYEQYF	TGTGCCAGTAGTATCCGGGGGGATTCCTACGAGCAGTACTTC
TRBJ1-3	NA	TRBV30	NA	CAWSSLEGGTIYF	TGTGCCTGGAGTTCCTTGGAAGGGGGCACCATATATTTT
TRBJ1-4	NA	TRBV7-2	TRBD1	CASSKQGALGEKLFF	TGTGCCAGCAGCAAACAGGGGGCGTTAGGTGAAAAACTGTTTTTT
TRBJ1-3	NA	TRBV5-6	NA	CASSRPGARENTIYF	TGTGCCAGCAGCCGCCCGGGCGCGAGGGAAAACACCATATATTTT
TRBJ2-3	once	TRBV27	NA	CASSLMASDTQYF	TGTGCCAGCAGTTTAATGGCATCAGATACGCAGTATTTT
TRBJ1-2	NA	TRBV11-3	TRBD1	CASSLGDRGQGNYGYTF	TGTGCCAGCAGCTTAGGAGACAGGGGTCAAGGGAACTATGGCTACACCTTC
TRBJ1-1	NA	TRBV5-5	NA	CASSSGVVTEAFF	TGTGCCAGCAGCTCAGGGGTGGTCACTGAAGCTTTCTTT
TRBJ2-3	NA	TRBV2	NA	CASSDRGESTDTQYF	TGTGCCAGCAGTGATCGCGGGGAGAGCACAGATACGCAGTATTTT
TRBJ1-2	NA	TRBV27	TRBD1	CASSPGGPNYGYTF	TGTGCCAGCAGTCCAGGGGGCCCGAACTATGGCTACACCTTC